The 10 T cell receptor beta chains listed next were all sequenced from one sample in a study of T cell responses to AZD1222 COVID-19 vaccine. The data were produced by immunoSEQ multiplex PCR, yet TCRdb's version contains in-frame clones alone and is incomplete. The table shows over 100,000 clones, with about nine tenths occurring only once. The input for sequencing was peripheral blood, taken on day 0 of AZD1222 vaccination. The receptors stem from an adult in good health.

The J gene is TRBJ2-7, the V gene TRBV7-2; D perhaps matches TRBD1 (6 bases). The germline V gene encodes CDR1 SGHTA and CDR2 FQGNSA. The CDR3 runs 14 residues. V lost 3 bases, J lost 3 bases, and 12 bases lay in between. DNA of the CDR3: TGTGCCAGCAGCTTGACAGGTCCATACTACGAGCAGTACTTC. This encodes CASSLTGPYYEQYF.

This rearrangement joins TRBV11-3 to TRBJ2-7; 8 nucleotides match TRBD2. The CDR3 spans 17 residues. V trimming: 0 bases; J trimming: 3 bases; junction bases outside the gene matches: 10. Germline V gene data show CDR1 as SGHNT and CDR2 as YENEEA. The DNA for the CDR3 is TGTGCCAGCAGCTTAGACCCCCCCGGAGCGGGAGTCTACGAGCAGTACTTC. It encodes CASSLDPPGAGVYEQYF.

The rearrangement joins TRBV5-6 to TRBJ2-3; D is undetermined. The V end was cut by 0 bases, the J end by 1 base, with 6 bases between. From germline, CDR1 is SGHDT and CDR2 YYEEEE. The CDR3 is 14 residues long. The CDR3 region has the DNA TGTGCCAGCAGCTTGGGTATGGGCACAGATACGCAGTATTTT. Translating it yields CASSLGMGTDTQYF.

This clone showed up just once. This chain connects TRBV5-1 to TRBJ2-7, with 7 positions matching TRBD1. The CDR3 contains 14 residues. Looked up from germline, CDR1 is SGHRS and CDR2 is YFSETQ. V lost 3 bases to trimming and J lost 0 bases; unmatched junction nucleotides: 3. The CDR3 bases are TGCGCCAGCAGCTCGACAGGGAGCTCCTACGAGCAGTACTTC. Translating it yields CASSSTGSSYEQYF.

The chain joins TRBV13 to TRBJ2-1; D is possibly TRBD1 (8 bases). V was cut by 5 bases and J by 5 bases, with 19 bases left in between. The CDR3 consists of 16 residues. The V gene's germline CDR1 is PRHDT and CDR2 FYEKMQ (reference sequence). The CDR3 sequence is CASSRNRGGMDNEQFF. The CDR3 DNA sequence: TGTGCCAGCAGCCGCAACAGGGGGGGGATGGACAATGAGCAGTTCTTC.

This clone was counted between two and nine times. The chain uses TRBV19 and TRBJ2-7; TRBD2 matches at 7 bases. The ends lost 5 bases at V and 3 bases at J; junction bases unmatched: 7. This CDR3 contains 14 residues. Looked up from germline, CDR1 is LNHDA and CDR2 is SQIVND (reference sequence). The CDR3 DNA reads TGTGCCAGTAGTTCCCTAGCGGCCATCTACGAGCAGTACTTC. Protein sequence: CASSSLAAIYEQYF.

The chain links TRBV20-1 to TRBJ2-7; no clear D. The ends were cut back, 5 bases at V and 6 bases at J, with 8 bases in the middle. Germline values: CDR1 DFQATT, CDR2 SNEGSKA (reference sequence). The CDR3 runs 10 residues. In DNA form, the CDR3 reads TGCAGTGCTCCCTATGGCGAGCAGTACTTC. Protein sequence: CSAPYGEQYF.

The chain links TRBV2 to TRBJ2-1; D tentatively reads TRBD1 or TRBD2 (5 bases each). The CDR3 runs to 14 residues. The V gene's germline CDR1 is SNHLY and CDR2 FYNNEI. Trimming stripped 6 bases from V and 2 bases from J, with 11 bases between. The chain's CDR3 is CASSTRGTYNEQFF. CDR3 nucleotides: TGTGCCAGCAGCACTAGGGGCACCTACAATGAGCAGTTCTTC. The variable domain in full, completed from reference TRBV2 and TRBJ2-1, reads EPEVTQTPSHQVTQMGQEVILRCVPISNHLYFYWYRQILGQKVEFLVSFYNNEISEKSEIFDDQFSVERPDGSNFTLKIRSTKLEDSAMYFCASSTRGTYNEQFFGPGTRLTVL.

V and J are TRBV11-2 and TRBJ2-7; 8 nucleotides agree with TRBD1. Per germline, CDR1 SGHAT and CDR2 FQNNGV. The CDR3 is 14 residues long. Trimming at V came to 0 bases and at J to 9 bases, leaving 7 bases not matched to a gene. As DNA, the CDR3 is TGTGCCAGCAGCTTAGATTCCTCGGGACAGGCGCAGTACTTC. It codes for CASSLDSSGQAQYF.

The chain employs TRBV4-1 and TRBJ1-1; D might be TRBD1 (6 bases). This CDR3 is built from 15 residues. The germline V and J ends were trimmed by 0 bases and 1 base, with 9 bases remaining between them. Germline V gene data show CDR1 as MGHRA and CDR2 as YSYEKL. CDR3 amino acids: CASSQEGQPNTEAFF. CDR3 bases: TGCGCCAGCAGCCAAGAAGGACAGCCGAACACTGAAGCTTTCTTT.